A selection of T cell receptor beta chains follows, all from one sample in a study of blood T cell repertoires in COVID-19. TCRdb keeps only in-frame clones here, not all; method: immunoSEQ multiplex PCR. The sample lists tens of thousands of clones; roughly nine tenths were seen once. The sequenced material came from peripheral blood. The receptors here all came from a man aged 55 to 69 with acute or convalescent COVID-19. The CDR3 runs from the conserved cysteine through the conserved F or W. D genes are given only for firm matches. Not all rows give a size; the values are once, few, many and, for expanded clones, a class.

CDR3aa	CDR3nt	abundance	len	d_gene	v_gene	j_gene
CASSLTTSTDTQYF	TGTGCCAGCAGCTTAACGACTAGCACAGATACGCAGTATTTT	-	14	-	TRBV7-9	TRBJ2-3
CASSNGRVSQPQHF	TGTGCCAGCAGTAACGGGCGGGTTAGTCAGCCCCAGCATTTT	-	14	-	TRBV6-5	TRBJ1-5
CASSYTPQGIPEAFF	TGTGCCAGCAGTTACACCCCGCAGGGGATCCCTGAAGCTTTCTTT	-	15	-	TRBV6-5	TRBJ1-1
CASSEYQGETQYF	TGTGCCAGCAGTGAATATCAGGGGGAGACCCAGTACTTC	once	13	-	TRBV25-1	TRBJ2-5
CASSQGPYEQYF	TGTGCCAGCAGCCAGGGGCCCTACGAGCAGTACTTC	-	12	-	TRBV6-6	TRBJ2-7
CASSMTSGSTDTQYF	TGTGCCAGTAGTATGACTAGCGGGAGCACAGATACGCAGTATTTT	-	15	TRBD2	TRBV19	TRBJ2-3
CSASGLGASLYEQYF	TGCAGTGCTAGTGGGTTAGGGGCGTCCCTATACGAGCAGTACTTC	once	15	-	TRBV20-1	TRBJ2-7
CASSESGQPVEAFF	TGTGCCAGCAGCGAAAGCGGACAGCCTGTTGAAGCTTTCTTT	-	14	-	TRBV9	TRBJ1-1
CASSSSDKSSTDTQYF	TGCGCCAGCAGCTCCTCCGACAAGTCTAGCACAGATACGCAGTATTTT	-	16	-	TRBV4-1	TRBJ2-3
CASSLAGEGGRNYGYTF	TGTGCCAGCAGCTTAGCTGGGGAGGGGGGGCGTAACTATGGCTACACCTTC	-	17	-	TRBV11-2	TRBJ1-2
CASSPRQGEKLFF	TGTGCCAGCAGCCCAAGACAGGGAGAAAAACTGTTTTTT	-	13	TRBD1	TRBV14	TRBJ1-4
CASTLGQGSNQPQHF	TGTGCCAGTACCCTCGGACAGGGAAGCAATCAGCCCCAGCATTTT	once	15	TRBD1	TRBV19	TRBJ1-5
CASSLSNRDEQYF	TGCGCCAGCAGCCTTTCAAACAGGGACGAGCAGTACTTC	-	13	-	TRBV5-1	TRBJ2-7
CGVGQLSYEQYF	TGTGGAGTTGGACAGCTCTCCTACGAGCAGTACTTC	-	12	-	TRBV6-5	TRBJ2-7
CARQTRGTARGYGYTF	TGTGCCCGACAAACTCGGGGGACCGCTAGAGGCTATGGCTACACCTTC	-	16	-	TRBV21-1	TRBJ1-2
CASSPPYYNEQFF	TGTGCCAGCAGCCCCCCCTACTACAATGAGCAGTTCTTC	few	13	-	TRBV11-3	TRBJ2-1
CASSYSGVTEAFF	TGTGCCAGCAGTTACTCAGGGGTTACTGAAGCTTTCTTT	once	13	-	TRBV6-5	TRBJ1-1
CASSPRQGFTEAFF	TGCGCCAGCAGCCCTAGACAGGGATTCACTGAAGCTTTCTTT	-	14	TRBD1	TRBV5-1	TRBJ1-1
CASGLASVTGRSYNSPLHF	TGTGCTAGTGGTTTGGCTTCTGTTACAGGTCGCTCCTATAATTCACCCCTCCACTTT	-	19	-	TRBV12-5	TRBJ1-6
CATRQASEEGYTF	TGTGCCACCAGACAGGCTTCCGAAGAAGGCTACACCTTC	-	13	-	TRBV15	TRBJ1-2